This entry features one TCR beta chain sequence. This sample was included in a study of blood T cell repertoires in COVID-19. TCRdb's copy holds only in-frame clones and misses some; the assay was immunoSEQ multiplex PCR. The table records 100,000 to 150,000 clones, about nine tenths of them present only once. V dropped 6 bases and J dropped 0 bases, with 12 bases sitting between them. Germline V gene sequence: CDR1 MDHEN, CDR2 SYDVKM. The CDR3 spans 16 residues. Sample: peripheral blood. The sequence was collected from a woman aged 65 to 85 with COVID-19, enrolled during active disease. This chain connects TRBV28 to TRBJ1-6; D is uncertain. In DNA, the CDR3 is TGTGCCAGCAGCCATAGACACAACTCCTATAATTCACCCCTCCACTTT. Its protein product is CASSHRHNSYNSPLHF.